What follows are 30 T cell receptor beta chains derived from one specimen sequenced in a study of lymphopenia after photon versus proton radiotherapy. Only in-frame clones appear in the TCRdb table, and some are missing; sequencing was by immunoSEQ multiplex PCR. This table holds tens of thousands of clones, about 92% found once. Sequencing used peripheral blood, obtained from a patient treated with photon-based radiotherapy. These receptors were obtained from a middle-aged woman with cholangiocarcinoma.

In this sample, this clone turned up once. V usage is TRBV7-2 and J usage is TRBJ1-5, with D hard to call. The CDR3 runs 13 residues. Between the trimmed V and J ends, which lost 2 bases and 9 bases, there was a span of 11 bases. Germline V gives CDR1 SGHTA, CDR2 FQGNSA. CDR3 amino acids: CASSLNPPGPQHF. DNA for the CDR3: TGTGCCAGCAGCTTAAACCCTCCAGGGCCCCAGCATTTT.

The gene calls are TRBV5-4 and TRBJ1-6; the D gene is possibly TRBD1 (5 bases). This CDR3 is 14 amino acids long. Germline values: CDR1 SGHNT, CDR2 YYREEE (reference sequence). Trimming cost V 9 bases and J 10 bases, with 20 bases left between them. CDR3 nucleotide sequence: TGTGCCACGTCTTGGTGGGGCATGGGATCACCCCTCCACTTT. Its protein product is CATSWWGMGSPLHF.

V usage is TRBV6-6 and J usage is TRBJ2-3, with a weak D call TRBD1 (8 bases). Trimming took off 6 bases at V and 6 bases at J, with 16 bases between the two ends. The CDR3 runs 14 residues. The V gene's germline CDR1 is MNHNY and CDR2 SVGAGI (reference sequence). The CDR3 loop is CASRLQGEGDTQYF. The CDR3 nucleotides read TGTGCCAGCAGACTACAGGGGGAGGGGGATACGCAGTATTTT.

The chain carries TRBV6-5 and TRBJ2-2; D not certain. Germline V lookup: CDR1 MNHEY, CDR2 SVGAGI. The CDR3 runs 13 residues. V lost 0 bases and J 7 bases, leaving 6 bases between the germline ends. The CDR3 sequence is CASSYSNLGELFF. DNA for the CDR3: TGTGCCAGCAGTTACTCGAATCTCGGGGAGCTGTTTTTT.

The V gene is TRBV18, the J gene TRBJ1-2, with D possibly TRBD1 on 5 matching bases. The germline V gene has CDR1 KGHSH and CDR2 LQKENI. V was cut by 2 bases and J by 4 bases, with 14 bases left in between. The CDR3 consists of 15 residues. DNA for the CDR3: TGTGCCAGCTCACCAATCGGGGGAGAGATCTATGGCTACACCTTC. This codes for CASSPIGGEIYGYTF.

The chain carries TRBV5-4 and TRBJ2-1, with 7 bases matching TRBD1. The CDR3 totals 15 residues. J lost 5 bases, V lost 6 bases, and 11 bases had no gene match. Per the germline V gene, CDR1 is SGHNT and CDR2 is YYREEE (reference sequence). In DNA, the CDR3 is TGTGCCAGCACCACCGGGACAGAGACTAACAATGAGCAGTTCTTC. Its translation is CASTTGTETNNEQFF. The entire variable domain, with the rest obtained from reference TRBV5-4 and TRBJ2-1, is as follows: ETGVTQSPTHLIKTRGQQVTLRCSSQSGHNTVSWYQQALGQGPQFIFQYYREEENGRGNFPPRFSGLQFPNYSSELNVNALELDDSALYLCASTTGTETNNEQFFGPGTRLTVL.

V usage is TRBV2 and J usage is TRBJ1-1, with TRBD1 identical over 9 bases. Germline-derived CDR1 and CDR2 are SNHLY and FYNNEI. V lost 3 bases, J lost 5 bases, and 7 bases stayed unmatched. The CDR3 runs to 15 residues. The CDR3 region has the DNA TGTGCCAGCAGTGATGGGACAGGGAAGTTTACTGAAGCTTTCTTT. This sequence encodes CASSDGTGKFTEAFF.

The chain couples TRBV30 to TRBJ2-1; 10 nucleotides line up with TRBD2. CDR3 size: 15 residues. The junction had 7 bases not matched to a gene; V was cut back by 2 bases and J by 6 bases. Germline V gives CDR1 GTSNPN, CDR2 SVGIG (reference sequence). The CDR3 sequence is CAWSRGLAISNEQFF. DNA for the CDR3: TGTGCCTGGAGTCGGGGACTAGCGATTTCCAATGAGCAGTTCTTC.

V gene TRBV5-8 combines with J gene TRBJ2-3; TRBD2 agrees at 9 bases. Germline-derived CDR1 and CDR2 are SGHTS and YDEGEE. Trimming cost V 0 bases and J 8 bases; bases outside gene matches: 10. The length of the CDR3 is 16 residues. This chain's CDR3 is CASSLGSTSGPGTQYF. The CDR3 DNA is TGTGCCAGCAGCTTGGGGTCGACTAGCGGTCCGGGTACGCAGTATTTT.

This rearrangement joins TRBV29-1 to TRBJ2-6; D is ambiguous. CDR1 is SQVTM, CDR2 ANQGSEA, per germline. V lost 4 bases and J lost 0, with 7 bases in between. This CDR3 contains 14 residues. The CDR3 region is CSVAGHSGANVLTF. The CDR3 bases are TGCAGCGTTGCCGGGCACTCTGGGGCCAACGTCCTGACTTTC.

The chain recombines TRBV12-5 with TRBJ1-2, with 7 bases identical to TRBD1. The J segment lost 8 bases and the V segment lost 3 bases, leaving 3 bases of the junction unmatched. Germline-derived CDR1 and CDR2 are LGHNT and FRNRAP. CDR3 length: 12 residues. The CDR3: CASGLRGRGYTF. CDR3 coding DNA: TGTGCTAGTGGTTTAAGGGGGCGAGGCTACACCTTC.

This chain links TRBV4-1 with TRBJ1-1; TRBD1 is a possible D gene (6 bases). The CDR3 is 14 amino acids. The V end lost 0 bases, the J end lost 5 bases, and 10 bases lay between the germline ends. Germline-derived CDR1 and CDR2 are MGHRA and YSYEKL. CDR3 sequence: CASSQDRGNTEAFF. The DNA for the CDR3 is TGCGCCAGCAGCCAAGACAGGGGTAATACTGAAGCTTTCTTT.

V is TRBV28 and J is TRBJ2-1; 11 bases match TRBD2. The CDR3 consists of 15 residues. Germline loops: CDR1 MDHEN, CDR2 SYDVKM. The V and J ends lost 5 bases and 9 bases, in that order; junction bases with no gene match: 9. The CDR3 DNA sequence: TGTGCCAGCAGTCCGCCTAGCGGGAGGATAGGTGAGCAGTTCTTC. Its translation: CASSPPSGRIGEQFF.

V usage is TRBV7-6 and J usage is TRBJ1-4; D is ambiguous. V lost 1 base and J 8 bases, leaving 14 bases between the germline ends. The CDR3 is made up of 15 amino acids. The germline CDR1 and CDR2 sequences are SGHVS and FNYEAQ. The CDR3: CASSLGQRAGEKLFF. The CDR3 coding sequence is TGTGCCAGCAGCTTAGGGCAAAGGGCTGGGGAAAAACTGTTTTTT.

The CDR3: CASSLIQGKARAFF. The CDR3 DNA reads as TGCGCCAGCAGCCTAATACAGGGCAAAGCGCGGGCTTTCTTT. The chain uses TRBV4-3 and TRBJ1-1; TRBD1 is a possible D gene (6 bases). Deletions cut 4 bases from V and 11 bases from J, with 20 bases between. The CDR3 covers 14 residues. Germline V CDR1 and CDR2: LGHNA, YSLEER.

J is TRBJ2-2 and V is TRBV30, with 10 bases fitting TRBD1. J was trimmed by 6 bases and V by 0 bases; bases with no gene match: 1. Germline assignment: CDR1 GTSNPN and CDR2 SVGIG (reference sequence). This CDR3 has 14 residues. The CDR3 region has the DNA TGTGCCTGGAGTGTGGGGACAGGGGCCGGGGAGCTGTTTTTT. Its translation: CAWSVGTGAGELFF.

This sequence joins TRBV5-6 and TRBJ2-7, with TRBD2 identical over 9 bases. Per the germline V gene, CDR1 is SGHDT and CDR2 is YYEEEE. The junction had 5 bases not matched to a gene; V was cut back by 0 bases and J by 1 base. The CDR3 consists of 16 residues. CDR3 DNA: TGTGCCAGCAGCTTGGTTTCGCTAGCGGGATCCTACGAGCAGTACTTC. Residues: CASSLVSLAGSYEQYF.

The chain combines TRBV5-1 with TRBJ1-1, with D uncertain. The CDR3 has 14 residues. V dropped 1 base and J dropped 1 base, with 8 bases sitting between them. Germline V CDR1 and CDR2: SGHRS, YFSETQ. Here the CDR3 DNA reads TGCGCCAGCAGCTTGTCCGGGGAGAACACTGAAGCTTTCTTT. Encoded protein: CASSLSGENTEAFF.

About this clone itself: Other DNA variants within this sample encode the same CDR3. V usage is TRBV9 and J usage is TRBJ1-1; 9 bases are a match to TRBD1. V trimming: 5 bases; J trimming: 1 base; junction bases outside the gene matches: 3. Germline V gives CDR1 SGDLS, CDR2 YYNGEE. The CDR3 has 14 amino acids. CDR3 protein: CASSKTGGNTEAFF. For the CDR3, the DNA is TGTGCCAGCAGTAAGACAGGGGGGAACACTGAAGCTTTCTTT.

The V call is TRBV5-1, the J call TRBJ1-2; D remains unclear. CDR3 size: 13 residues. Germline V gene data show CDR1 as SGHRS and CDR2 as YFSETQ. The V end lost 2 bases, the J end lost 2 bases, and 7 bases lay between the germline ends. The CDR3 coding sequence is TGCGCCAGCAGCTTAGACACCAACTATGGCTACACCTTC. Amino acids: CASSLDTNYGYTF. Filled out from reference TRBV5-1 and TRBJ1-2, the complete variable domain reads KAGVTQTPRYLIKTRGQQVTLSCSPISGHRSVSWYQQTPGQGLQFLFEYFSETQRNKGNFPGRFSGRQFSNSRSEMNVSTLELGDSALYLCASSLDTNYGYTFGSGTRLTVV.

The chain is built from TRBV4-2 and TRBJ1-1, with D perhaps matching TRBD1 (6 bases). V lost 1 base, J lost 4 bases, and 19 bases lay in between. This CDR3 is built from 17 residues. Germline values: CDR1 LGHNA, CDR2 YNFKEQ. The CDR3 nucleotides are TGTGCCAGCAGCCAAGGGGAACAGGGCTGGGGGGGCACTGAAGCTTTCTTT. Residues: CASSQGEQGWGGTEAFF.

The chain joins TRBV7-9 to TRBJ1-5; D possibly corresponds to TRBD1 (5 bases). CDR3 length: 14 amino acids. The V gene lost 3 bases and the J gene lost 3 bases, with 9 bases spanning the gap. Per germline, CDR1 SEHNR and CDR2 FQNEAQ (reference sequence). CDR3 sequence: CASSFEGTNQPQHF. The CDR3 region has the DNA TGTGCCAGCAGCTTCGAAGGGACCAATCAGCCCCAGCATTTT.

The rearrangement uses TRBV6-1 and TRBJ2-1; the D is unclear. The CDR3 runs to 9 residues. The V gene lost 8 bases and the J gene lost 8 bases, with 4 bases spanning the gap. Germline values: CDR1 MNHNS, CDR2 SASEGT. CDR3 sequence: CASGDEQFF. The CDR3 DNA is TGTGCCAGCGGGGATGAGCAGTTCTTC.

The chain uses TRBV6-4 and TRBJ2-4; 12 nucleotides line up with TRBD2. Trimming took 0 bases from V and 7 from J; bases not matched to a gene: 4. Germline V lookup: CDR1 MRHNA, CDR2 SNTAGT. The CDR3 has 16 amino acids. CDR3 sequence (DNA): TGTGCCAGCAGTGACTCCGCTAGCGGGGGGGCGAACATTCAGTACTTC. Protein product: CASSDSASGGANIQYF.

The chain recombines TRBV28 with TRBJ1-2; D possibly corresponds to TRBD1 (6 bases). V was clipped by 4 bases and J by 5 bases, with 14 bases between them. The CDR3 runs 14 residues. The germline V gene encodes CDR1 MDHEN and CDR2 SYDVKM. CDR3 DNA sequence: TGTGCCAGCAGTTCATCTCCAAGGGGGTATGGCTACACCTTC. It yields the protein CASSSSPRGYGYTF.

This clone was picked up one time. In DNA form, the CDR3 reads TGTGCCAGCAGCGGGACCCTTCCGGGGGAGACCCAGTACTTC. This encodes CASSGTLPGETQYF. The chain recombines TRBV9 with TRBJ2-5, with D perhaps matching TRBD2 (5 bases). Germline V gene data show CDR1 as SGDLS and CDR2 as YYNGEE. There are 14 residues in the CDR3. Trimming left V 3 bases short and J 5 bases short, with 14 bases between. The full variable domain, completed using reference TRBV9 and TRBJ2-5, is DSGVTQTPKHLITATGQRVTLRCSPRSGDLSVYWYQQSLDQGLQFLIQYYNGEERAKGNILERFSAQQFPDLHSELNLSSLELGDSALYFCASSGTLPGETQYFGPGTRLLVL.

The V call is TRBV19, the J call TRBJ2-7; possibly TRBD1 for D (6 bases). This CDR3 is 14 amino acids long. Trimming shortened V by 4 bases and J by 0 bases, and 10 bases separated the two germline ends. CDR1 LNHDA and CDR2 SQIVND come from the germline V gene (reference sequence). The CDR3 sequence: CASSTTGNSYEQYF. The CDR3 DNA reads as TGTGCCAGTAGTACGACAGGAAACTCCTACGAGCAGTACTTC.

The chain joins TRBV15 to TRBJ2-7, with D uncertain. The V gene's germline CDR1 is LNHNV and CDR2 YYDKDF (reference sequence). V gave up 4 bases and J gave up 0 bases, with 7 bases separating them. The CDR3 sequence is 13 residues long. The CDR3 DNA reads TGTGCCACCAGCATCGAGAGCTCCTACGAGCAGTACTTC. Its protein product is CATSIESSYEQYF.

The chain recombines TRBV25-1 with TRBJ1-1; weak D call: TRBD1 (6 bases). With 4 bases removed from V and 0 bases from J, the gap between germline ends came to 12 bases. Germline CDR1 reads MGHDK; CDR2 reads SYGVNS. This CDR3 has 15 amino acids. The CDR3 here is CASSGRDTLNTEAFF. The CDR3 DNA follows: TGTGCCAGCAGTGGCCGGGACACCCTGAACACTGAAGCTTTCTTT.

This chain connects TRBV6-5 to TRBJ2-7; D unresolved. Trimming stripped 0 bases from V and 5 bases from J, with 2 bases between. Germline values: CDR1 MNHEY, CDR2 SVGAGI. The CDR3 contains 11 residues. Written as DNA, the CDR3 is TGTGCCAGCAGTTACTCGAACGAGCAGTACTTC. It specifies CASSYSNEQYF.